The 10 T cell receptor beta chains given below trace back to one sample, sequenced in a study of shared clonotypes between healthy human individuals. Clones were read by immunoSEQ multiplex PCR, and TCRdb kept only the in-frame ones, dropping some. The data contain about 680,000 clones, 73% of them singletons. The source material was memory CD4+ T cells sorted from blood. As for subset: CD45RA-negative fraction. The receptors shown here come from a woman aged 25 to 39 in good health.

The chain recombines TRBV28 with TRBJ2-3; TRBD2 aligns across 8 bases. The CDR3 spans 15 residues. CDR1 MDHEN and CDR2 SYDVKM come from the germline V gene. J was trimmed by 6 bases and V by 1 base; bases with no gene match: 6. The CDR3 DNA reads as TGTGCCAGCAGTTTATATACTAGCGGTTACGATACGCAGTATTTT. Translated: CASSLYTSGYDTQYF.

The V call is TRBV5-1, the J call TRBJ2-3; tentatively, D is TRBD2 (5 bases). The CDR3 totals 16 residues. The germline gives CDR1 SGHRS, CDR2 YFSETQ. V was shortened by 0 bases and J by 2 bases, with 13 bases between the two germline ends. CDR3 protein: CASSLAGLATTDTQYF. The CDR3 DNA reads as TGCGCCAGCAGCTTGGCCGGGCTAGCTACCACAGATACGCAGTATTTT.

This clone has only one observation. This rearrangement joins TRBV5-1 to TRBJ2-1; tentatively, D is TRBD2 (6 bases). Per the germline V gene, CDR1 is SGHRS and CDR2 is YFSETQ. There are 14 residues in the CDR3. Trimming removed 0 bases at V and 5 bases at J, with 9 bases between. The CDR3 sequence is CASSLGDSHNEQFF. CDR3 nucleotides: TGCGCCAGCAGCTTGGGGGACTCGCACAATGAGCAGTTCTTC.

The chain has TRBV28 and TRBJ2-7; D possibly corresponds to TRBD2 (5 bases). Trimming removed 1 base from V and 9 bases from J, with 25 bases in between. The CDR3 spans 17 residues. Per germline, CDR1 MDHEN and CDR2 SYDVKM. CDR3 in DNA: TGTGCCAGCAGTTTATATCTTTTGGAGGCCTCACCAGTAGGGCAGTACTTC. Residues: CASSLYLLEASPVGQYF.

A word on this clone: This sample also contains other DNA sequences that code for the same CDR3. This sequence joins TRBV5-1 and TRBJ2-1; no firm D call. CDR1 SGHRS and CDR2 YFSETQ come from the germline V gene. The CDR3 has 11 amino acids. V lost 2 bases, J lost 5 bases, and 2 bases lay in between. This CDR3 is CASSFDNEQFF. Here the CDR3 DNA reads TGCGCCAGCAGCTTTGACAATGAGCAGTTCTTC. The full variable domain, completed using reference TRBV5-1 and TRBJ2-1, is KAGVTQTPRYLIKTRGQQVTLSCSPISGHRSVSWYQQTPGQGLQFLFEYFSETQRNKGNFPGRFSGRQFSNSRSEMNVSTLELGDSALYLCASSFDNEQFFGPGTRLTVL.

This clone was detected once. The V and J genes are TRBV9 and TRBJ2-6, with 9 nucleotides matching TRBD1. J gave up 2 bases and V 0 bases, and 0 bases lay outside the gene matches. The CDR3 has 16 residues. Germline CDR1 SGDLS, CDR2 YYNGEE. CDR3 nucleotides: TGTGCCAGCAGCGTAGGGACAGGGGCTGGGGCCAACGTCCTGACTTTC. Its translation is CASSVGTGAGANVLTF.

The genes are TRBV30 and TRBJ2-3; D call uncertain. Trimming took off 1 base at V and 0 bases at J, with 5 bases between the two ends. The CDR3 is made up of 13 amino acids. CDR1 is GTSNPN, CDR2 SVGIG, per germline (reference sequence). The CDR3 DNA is TGTGCCTGGAGTGGGGCTAGCACAGATACGCAGTATTTT. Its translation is CAWSGASTDTQYF.

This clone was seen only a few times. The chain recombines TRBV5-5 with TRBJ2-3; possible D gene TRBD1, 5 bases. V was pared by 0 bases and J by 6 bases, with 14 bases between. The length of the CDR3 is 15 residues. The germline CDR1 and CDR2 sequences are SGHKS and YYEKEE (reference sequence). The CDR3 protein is CASSLVGPNADTQYF. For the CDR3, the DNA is TGTGCCAGCAGCTTGGTGGGGCCCAACGCTGATACGCAGTATTTT.

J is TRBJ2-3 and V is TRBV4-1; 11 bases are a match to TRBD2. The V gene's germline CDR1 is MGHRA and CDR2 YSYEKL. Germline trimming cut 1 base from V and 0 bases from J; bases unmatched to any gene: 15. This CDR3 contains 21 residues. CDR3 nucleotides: TGCGCCAGCAGCCAAGTTAACTCGGGTCGACTAGCGGGATTTAGCACAGATACGCAGTATTTT. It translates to CASSQVNSGRLAGFSTDTQYF.

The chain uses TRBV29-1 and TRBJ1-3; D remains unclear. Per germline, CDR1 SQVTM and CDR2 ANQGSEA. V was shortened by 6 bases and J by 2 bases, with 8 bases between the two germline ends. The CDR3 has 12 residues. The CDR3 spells CSVRRAGNTIYF. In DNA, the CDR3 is TGCAGCGTCCGTAGGGCTGGAAACACCATATATTTT.